This TCR beta chain originates from a study of blood T cell repertoires in COVID-19. Study overall: The analysed material was cDNA or gDNA that came from T cells, B-cell-depleted T cells, or PBMCs.

This clone came up a few times. In the authors' methods: Reference gene primer amplification gave estimated nucleated cell counts. Repertoires were generated with immunoSEQ multiplex PCR, while TCRdb's copy carries only in-frame clones and drops some. V, J and clone size derive from that table, while D and trimming were established from the DNA sequence. The sample holds fewer than 200,000 clones; about 91% are singletons and the top ten take 1.6%. Source material: peripheral blood. The receptor was isolated from a woman between 50 and 59 years old with acute or convalescent COVID-19.

In nucleotides, the CDR3 is TGCGCCAGCCTGCAGGGGTCTAACACTGAAGCTTTCTTT. It specifies CASLQGSNTEAFF. This chain connects TRBV10-2 to TRBJ1-1; a possible D gene is TRBD1 (6 bases). Germline V lookup: CDR1 WSHSY, CDR2 SAAADI. The germline V and J ends were trimmed by 8 bases and 2 bases, with 12 bases remaining between them. The CDR3 covers 13 residues.